This T cell receptor beta chain is drawn from a study of blood T cell repertoires in COVID-19. About the study: Specimens from acute and convalescent COVID-19 originated in the United States, Italy and Spain.

Deletions cut 2 bases from V and 2 bases from J, with 18 bases between. CDR1 is KGHSH and CDR2 is LQKENI in the germline V gene. The CDR3 has 17 residues. During active infection, Seattle patients enrolled and were then monitored through disease. Original methodology: How many nucleated cells were present was estimated from reference gene primer amplification. The assay was immunoSEQ multiplex PCR, and TCRdb's table has in-frame clones only and misses some. That table furnishes V, J and clone size, whereas the DNA furnished D and trimming. The sample includes about 49,000 clones, around 86% of them seen just once.

The chain couples TRBV18 to TRBJ1-2; possible D gene TRBD1, 6 bases. Sample: peripheral blood. This clonotype was obtained from a woman of 80 years or more with COVID-19, enrolled during active disease. The CDR3 DNA sequence: TGTGCCAGCTCACCAAACCTTCGGGGGGGACAAAACTATGGCTACACCTTC. Protein product: CASSPNLRGGQNYGYTF.